These T cell receptor beta chains were read from a single sample in a study of CD8 T cells in Susac syndrome. TCRdb passed the immunoSEQ multiplex PCR reads through MiXCR, listing each CDR3 protein once. The table lists roughly 150,000 distinct CDR3 sequences, over 95% of them singletons. Sequenced input: CD8+ T cells from PBMCs. Every receptor here comes from a human donor with multiple sclerosis. The conserved cysteine and the conserved F or W are not part of the CDR3 here.

v_call: TRBV3-1; j_call: TRBJ2-2; cdr3_aa: ASSHGLTVLPGELF
v_call: TRBV7-9; j_call: TRBJ2-7; cdr3_aa: ASSFDSFYEQY
v_call: TRBV12-3/TRBV12-4; j_call: TRBJ2-5; cdr3_aa: ASSFDTQETQY
v_call: TRBV15; j_call: TRBJ2-1; cdr3_aa: ATSPRGSEQF
v_call: TRBV6-2/TRBV6-3; j_call: TRBJ2-5; cdr3_aa: ASSKTGNQETQY
v_call: TRBV7-9; j_call: TRBJ1-2; cdr3_aa: ASSPPLDLGYT
v_call: TRBV6-5; j_call: TRBJ2-7; cdr3_aa: ASIVGVEQY
v_call: TRBV30; j_call: TRBJ2-7; cdr3_aa: AWSSGGAYEQY
v_call: TRBV2; j_call: TRBJ2-7; cdr3_aa: ASSRLGESYEQY
v_call: TRBV29-1; j_call: TRBJ2-2; cdr3_aa: SVETGRGSTGELF
v_call: TRBV7-9; j_call: TRBJ1-2; cdr3_aa: ASSSTVGYT
v_call: TRBV20-1; j_call: TRBJ1-1; cdr3_aa: SARDLVGSNTEAF
v_call: TRBV6-5; j_call: TRBJ2-5; cdr3_aa: ASTPGQFQETQY
v_call: TRBV21-1; j_call: TRBJ2-7; cdr3_aa: AREGRKSSYEQY
v_call: TRBV11-2; j_call: TRBJ2-1; cdr3_aa: ASSLLGKGGPYNEQF
v_call: TRBV30; j_call: TRBJ1-2; cdr3_aa: ACVDNYGYT
v_call: TRBV9; j_call: TRBJ1-1; cdr3_aa: ASRPSGGATEAF
v_call: TRBV4-1; j_call: TRBJ2-2; cdr3_aa: ASLSGTGDTGELF
v_call: TRBV28; j_call: TRBJ1-6; cdr3_aa: ASSLRSLGGSPLH
v_call: TRBV20-1; j_call: TRBJ2-1; cdr3_aa: SARPDRNYNEQF
v_call: TRBV2; j_call: TRBJ2-7; cdr3_aa: ASVGIDGAYEQY
v_call: TRBV30; j_call: TRBJ1-5; cdr3_aa: AWNTGSGNQPQH
v_call: TRBV15; j_call: TRBJ2-3; cdr3_aa: ATSPGLGGDTDTQY
v_call: TRBV15; j_call: TRBJ2-7; cdr3_aa: ATSKFRTSGEEPQY
v_call: TRBV11-2; j_call: TRBJ2-7; cdr3_aa: ASSSQGDEQY